A selection of T cell receptor beta chains follows, all from one sample in a study of shared clonotypes between healthy human individuals. The method was immunoSEQ multiplex PCR; TCRdb's version includes in-frame clones alone and lacks a portion of them. The sample records about 2.1 million clones, around 93% being singletons. The sequenced material came from naive CD8+ T cells from PBMCs. The receptors shown here come from a man aged 18 to 29 in good health. Some clones in this sample may be carry-over from other donors' samples. Both conserved end residues are part of each CDR3. The order of the fields is J gene, D gene, V gene, CDR3 length, clone size, CDR3 DNA, CDR3 protein. D genes are given only for firm matches. A clone size is listed for some rows: how often the clone was seen (once, few, many), or a class if it is expanded.

TRBJ2-7,NA,TRBV7-8,11,NA,TGTGCCAGCAGCGTAAACTACGAGCAGTACTTC,CASSVNYEQYF
TRBJ1-2,NA,TRBV27,16,NA,TGTGCCAGCAGATTCGAAGCGACGGACGGGTTCTATGGCTACACCTTC,CASRFEATDGFYGYTF
TRBJ2-7,NA,TRBV5-4,15,NA,TGTGCCAGCAGCTTGGGTTTTGAAGGTAGCTACGAGCAGTACTTC,CASSLGFEGSYEQYF
TRBJ2-7,TRBD2,TRBV7-8,15,NA,TGTGCCAGCAGCCCGGGGACTAGCGGCGCCTACGAGCAGTACTTC,CASSPGTSGAYEQYF
TRBJ1-4,NA,TRBV9,13,NA,TGTGCCAGCAGCGTAGGGGGGCAGGGAAAACTGTTTTTT,CASSVGGQGKLFF
TRBJ2-7,TRBD1,TRBV5-6,17,NA,TGTGCCAGCAGCCCGCCGGCGGACAGGGTTAGCGGATACGAGCAGTACTTC,CASSPPADRVSGYEQYF
TRBJ2-3,TRBD1,TRBV28,16,NA,TGTGCCAGCAGTCCCGCCGGGACAGGGGGGTCCGATACGCAGTATTTT,CASSPAGTGGSDTQYF
TRBJ2-7,TRBD2,TRBV27,17,once,TGTGCCAGCAGTTTGGCAGCGGGAGGGCCTATAAGCTACGAGCAGTACTTC,CASSLAAGGPISYEQYF
TRBJ2-2,TRBD2,TRBV9,14,NA,TGTGCCAGCTCTACCGGCGGGACTAGCGGGGAGCTGTTTTTT,CASSTGGTSGELFF
TRBJ2-3,NA,TRBV28,16,NA,TGTGCCAGCAGTTTTGTGTGGCTAGAAAGCACAGATACGCAGTATTTT,CASSFVWLESTDTQYF
TRBJ2-1,TRBD2,TRBV29-1,13,NA,TGCAGCGCTACGGGACTAGCCGTAGAAGAGCAGTTCTTC,CSATGLAVEEQFF
TRBJ1-1,NA,TRBV6-5,12,NA,TGTGCCAGCACCGCAGGGAGGGCTGAAGCTTTCTTT,CASTAGRAEAFF
TRBJ2-1,TRBD2,TRBV4-1,15,NA,TGCGCCAGCAGCCCAAGGGCGGGGGGTGGCAATGAGCAGTTCTTC,CASSPRAGGGNEQFF
TRBJ2-3,TRBD2,TRBV7-3,16,NA,TGTGCCAGCAGCTTATCTGCGGGAGGACCCACAGATACGCAGTATTTT,CASSLSAGGPTDTQYF
TRBJ2-7,TRBD2,TRBV7-9,17,NA,TGTGCCAGCAGCTTAAGGGGAGCGGGAGTCGAGGCCTACGAGCAGTACTTC,CASSLRGAGVEAYEQYF
TRBJ1-2,TRBD1,TRBV7-9,17,NA,TGTGCCAGCAGCTTTGGTTTGACAGGGGGTGTTCCATATGGCTACACCTTC,CASSFGLTGGVPYGYTF
TRBJ1-4,NA,TRBV10-3,15,NA,TGTGCCATCAGTGACCCGGTCTTAGGCAATGAAAAACTGTTTTTT,CAISDPVLGNEKLFF
TRBJ2-7,NA,TRBV28,13,NA,TGTGCCAGCAAGCCAGGGAGCTCCTACGAGCAGTACTTC,CASKPGSSYEQYF
TRBJ2-7,TRBD2,TRBV7-2,18,NA,TGTGCCAGCAGCTTCCTTAATAGGGTAGCGGGAGCTATCTACGAGCAGTACTTC,CASSFLNRVAGAIYEQYF
TRBJ2-5,NA,TRBV7-8,19,NA,TGTGCCAGCAGCTTAGTTTTTGAGTTTGCTTGGGGCAAGGAAGAGACCCAGTACTTC,CASSLVFEFAWGKEETQYF
TRBJ2-7,TRBD2,TRBV5-8,15,NA,TGTGCCAGCAGCTTGCGGTCTAGCGGCGCCGGGGAGCAGTACTTC,CASSLRSSGAGEQYF
TRBJ2-1,TRBD2,TRBV7-3,18,NA,TGTGCCAGCAGCTTAAACCCACTAGCGGGAGGGCCCTACAATGAGCAGTTCTTC,CASSLNPLAGGPYNEQFF
TRBJ2-7,TRBD1,TRBV27,17,NA,TGTGCCAGCTCTCTTCAACAGGGACAGGGGGTTTTCTACGAGCAGTACTTC,CASSLQQGQGVFYEQYF
TRBJ2-7,NA,TRBV16,13,NA,TGTGCCAGCAGCCAATCAGTTTCCTACGAGCAGTACTTC,CASSQSVSYEQYF
TRBJ2-7,NA,TRBV9,13,NA,TGTGCCAGCAGCGTAGAAGGGGGTCCCGAGCAGTACTTC,CASSVEGGPEQYF
TRBJ2-7,NA,TRBV4-1,13,NA,TGCGCCAGCAGCCAGGCCCCGTCTTACGAGCAGTACTTC,CASSQAPSYEQYF
TRBJ2-3,TRBD2,TRBV19,15,NA,TGTGCCAGTAGTAGTTCTAGCGGAGGGATTGATACGCAGTATTTT,CASSSSSGGIDTQYF
TRBJ1-1,NA,TRBV19,14,NA,TGTGCCAGTAGTCCTAGGGCCCCGAACACTGAAGCTTTCTTT,CASSPRAPNTEAFF
TRBJ2-7,TRBD2,TRBV27,17,NA,TGTGCCAGCACCACTCTGGGGACTAGCGGGAGTTCCTACGAGCAGTACTTC,CASTTLGTSGSSYEQYF
TRBJ2-5,NA,TRBV11-2,15,NA,TGTGCCAGCAGCTTAGGGGGGACACGGGATCGAACCCAGTACTTC,CASSLGGTRDRTQYF
TRBJ2-6,TRBD2,TRBV7-9,19,once,TGTGCCAGCAGCTCCTCGGGGGGACCTTACTTCTCTGGGGCCAACGTCCTGACTTTC,CASSSSGGPYFSGANVLTF
TRBJ2-6,NA,TRBV29-1,17,NA,TGCAGCGTTGAAATGGTCCATGGTGGCTCTGGGGCCAACGTCCTGACTTTC,CSVEMVHGGSGANVLTF
TRBJ1-1,TRBD1,TRBV5-1,15,NA,TGCGCCAGCAGACTATGGACAGGGATGAACACTGAAGCTTTCTTT,CASRLWTGMNTEAFF
TRBJ2-2,NA,TRBV19,15,NA,TGTGCCAGTAGTCCCTGGGCAGGGGAAGGCGGGGAGCTGTTTTTT,CASSPWAGEGGELFF
TRBJ2-7,NA,TRBV6-1,11,NA,TGTGCCGCGGACACTACCTACGAGCAGTACTTC,CAADTTYEQYF